These 21 T cell receptor beta chains originate from one sample sequenced in a study of T-cell reconstitution after alpha-beta-depleted transplantation in children. Construction of the TCRbeta library involved unique molecular identifiers. TCRdb passed the PCR reads through MiXCR, listing each CDR3 protein once. Altogether some 350,000 distinct CDR3 sequences are present, about 17% being singletons, with the ten largest covering around two fifths. The sample was PBMCs, mostly from graft donor cells, taken 360 days after TCRalphabeta/CD19-depleted stem cell transplant. All receptors come from a male patient between 2 and 9 years old who had a stem cell transplant for acute lymphoblastic leukemia, so the T cells may come from the graft donor.

This rearrangement joins TRBV14 to TRBJ2-2; unclear D gene. Looked up from germline, CDR1 is SGHDN and CDR2 is FVKESK. V was cut by 2 bases and J by 0 bases, with 13 bases left in between. CDR3 length equals 17 residues. This chain's CDR3 is CASSQSLALANTGELFF. For the CDR3, the DNA is TGTGCCAGCAGCCAATCCCTGGCCCTAGCGAACACCGGGGAGCTGTTTTTT.

This clonotype was recorded at least ten times. The rearrangement links TRBV4-3 to TRBJ2-6; D ambiguous. From germline, CDR1 is LGHNA and CDR2 YSLEER. The CDR3 runs 13 residues. The ends were cut back, 1 base at V and 4 bases at J, with 2 bases in the middle. This CDR3 is CASSQAGANVLTF. CDR3 sequence (DNA): TGCGCCAGCAGCCAAGCAGGGGCCAACGTCCTGACTTTC.

This clonotype was picked up many times. The chain employs TRBV7-9 and TRBJ2-1; D may match TRBD1 or TRBD2 (5 bases each). This CDR3 contains 14 residues. Trimming took 9 bases from V and 3 from J, leaving 15 bases between them. Germline V lookup: CDR1 SEHNR, CDR2 FQNEAQ (reference sequence). CDR3 sequence (DNA): TGTGCCAGTGCCGGGACGGTGCACTACAATGAGCAGTTCTTC. It specifies CASAGTVHYNEQFF.

The chain combines TRBV20-1 with TRBJ2-1, with 10 bases fitting TRBD2. Germline lookup yields CDR1 DFQATT and CDR2 SNEGSKA (reference sequence). V lost 7 bases, J lost 6 bases, and 9 bases stayed unmatched. This CDR3 has 14 residues. Written as DNA, the CDR3 is TGCAGTGGGAGCGGGAGGGCCTTGAGCAATGAGCAGTTCTTC. Encoded protein: CSGSGRALSNEQFF.

This clonotype has a single count. The gene calls are TRBV11-2 and TRBJ2-5; no definite D call. This CDR3 spans 16 amino acids. CDR1 and CDR2 from the germline V gene are SGHAT and FQNNGV. Deletions cut 1 base from V and 0 bases from J, with 12 bases between. The CDR3 DNA is TGTGCCAGCAGCTTAGTATACACGCTGAACCAAGAGACCCAGTACTTC. Protein product: CASSLVYTLNQETQYF. Looking up the rest from reference TRBV11-2 and TRBJ2-5 gives the full variable domain: EAGVAQSPRYKIIEKRQSVAFWCNPISGHATLYWYQQILGQGPKLLIQFQNNGVVDDSQLPKDRFSAERLKGVDSTLKIQPAKLEDSAVYLCASSLVYTLNQETQYFGPGTRLLVL.

The chain couples TRBV24-1 to TRBJ1-2, with D maybe TRBD1 (5 bases). Germline CDR1 reads KGHDR; CDR2 reads SFDVKD. The CDR3 extends over 17 amino acids. Trimming removed 2 bases at V and 5 bases at J, with 20 bases between. The CDR3 here is CATSDSGTNVKEYGYTF. CDR3 bases: TGTGCCACCAGTGATTCAGGGACTAACGTCAAAGAATATGGCTACACCTTC.

This sequence joins TRBV13 and TRBJ1-5; D is possibly TRBD1 (6 bases). Germline lookup yields CDR1 PRHDT and CDR2 FYEKMQ (reference sequence). Trimming pared 4 bases from V and 7 bases from J, leaving 14 bases between. The CDR3 length is 14 residues. In DNA form, the CDR3 reads TGTGCCAGCAGCTCCGGGACAACAAGGCAGCCCCAGCATTTT. Protein product: CASSSGTTRQPQHF.

The V and J genes are TRBV5-1 and TRBJ1-1; D uncertain. The germline V and J ends were trimmed by 0 bases and 5 bases, with 17 bases remaining between them. This CDR3 has 16 amino acids. Germline CDR1 and CDR2: SGHRS and YFSETQ. CDR3 amino acids: CASSLEWSGEWTEAFF. The CDR3 DNA reads TGCGCCAGCAGCTTGGAGTGGTCTGGGGAATGGACTGAAGCTTTCTTT.

The V and J genes are TRBV11-2 and TRBJ2-7; TRBD1 aligns across 8 bases. From germline, CDR1 is SGHAT and CDR2 FQNNGV. This CDR3 is 15 amino acids long. Trimming took 5 bases from V and 3 from J; bases not matched to a gene: 9. CDR3 bases: TGTGCCAGCAGCACCTCCGGGACAGGCCTCTACGAGCAGTACTTC. This translates into CASSTSGTGLYEQYF.

The rearrangement links TRBV11-2 to TRBJ1-2; possibly TRBD1 for D (6 bases). Trimming left V 3 bases short and J 6 bases short, with 23 bases between. The CDR3 is 17 residues long. Germline V gene lookup returns CDR1 SGHAT and CDR2 FQNNGV. The CDR3 DNA sequence: TGTGCCAGCAGCTTCAGGGGCGTGGGGGGCGAAGTGGATGGCTACACCTTC. Its translation is CASSFRGVGGEVDGYTF. The full variable domain, completed using reference TRBV11-2 and TRBJ1-2, is EAGVAQSPRYKIIEKRQSVAFWCNPISGHATLYWYQQILGQGPKLLIQFQNNGVVDDSQLPKDRFSAERLKGVDSTLKIQPAKLEDSAVYLCASSFRGVGGEVDGYTFGSGTRLTVV.

A few counts support this clonotype. The V gene is TRBV4-3, the J gene TRBJ1-6; D call uncertain. The length of the CDR3 is 15 residues. The germline V gene encodes CDR1 LGHNA and CDR2 YSLEER. With 0 bases removed from V and 6 bases from J, the gap between germline ends came to 9 bases. Here the CDR3 reads CASSQDNSLNSPLHF. The CDR3 DNA follows: TGCGCCAGCAGCCAAGATAACAGTCTTAATTCACCCCTCCACTTT.

This clonotype has only a few counts. The V gene is TRBV5-1, the J gene TRBJ1-1; TRBD1 matches at 7 bases. Unmatched junction bases numbered 5, after V lost 4 bases and J lost 2 bases. The CDR3 spans 14 residues. The germline V gene encodes CDR1 SGHRS and CDR2 YFSETQ. The DNA for the CDR3 is TGCGCCAGCAGCCTAGACAGGGTAAACACTGAAGCTTTCTTT. Its translation is CASSLDRVNTEAFF.

This clonotype was seen a few times. V usage is TRBV20-1 and J usage is TRBJ2-7; tentatively, D is TRBD1 (5 bases). Trimming stripped 6 bases from V and 4 bases from J, with 7 bases between. The CDR3 is 10 residues long. Looked up from germline, CDR1 is DFQATT and CDR2 is SNEGSKA (reference sequence). This CDR3 reads CSAGAYEQYF. The CDR3 DNA reads as TGCAGTGCAGGGGCGTACGAGCAGTACTTC.

This clonotype has a count of ten or more. The chain joins TRBV12-3 or TRBV12-4 to TRBJ2-4; 7 bases line up with TRBD1. The CDR3 covers 16 residues. Germline trimming cut 5 bases from V and 1 base from J; bases unmatched to any gene: 8. CDR3 in amino acids: CASSLNRGRAKNIQYF. In DNA form, the CDR3 reads TGTGCCAGCAGTCTCAACAGGGGTAGGGCCAAAAACATTCAGTACTTC.

This clonotype was observed a few times. The chain combines TRBV4-3 with TRBJ2-1, with 13 bases lining up with TRBD2. This CDR3 has 16 residues. Trimming took 1 base from V and 5 from J; bases not matched to a gene: 2. Germline CDR1 and CDR2: LGHNA and YSLEER. The CDR3 DNA reads TGCGCCAGCAGCCAAGGGGGACTAGCGGGAAACAATGAGCAGTTCTTC. Residues: CASSQGGLAGNNEQFF.

This clonotype has a handful of counts. CDR3 sequence (DNA): TGTGCCAGCAGCTTCCCCCCGGCCGGGGGGGGTTCCTACGAGCAGTACTTC. Its protein is CASSFPPAGGGSYEQYF. This chain uses TRBV7-6 with TRBJ2-7; the match to TRBD2 covers 8 bases. V lost 3 bases to trimming and J lost 1 base; unmatched junction nucleotides: 11. CDR3 length: 17 residues. Germline V gives CDR1 SGHVS, CDR2 FNYEAQ.

Ten or more counts support this clonotype. V gene TRBV3-1 combines with J gene TRBJ2-3, with a possible D match to TRBD1 (6 bases). The CDR3 totals 14 residues. CDR1 and CDR2 (germline): LGHDT, YNNKEL (reference sequence). With 5 bases removed from V and 0 bases from J, the gap between germline ends came to 9 bases. The CDR3 region is CASSWTASTDTQYF. The CDR3 bases are TGTGCCAGCAGCTGGACAGCTAGCACAGATACGCAGTATTTT.

The chain joins TRBV7-2 to TRBJ2-1; possibly TRBD2 for D (7 bases). CDR1 SGHTA and CDR2 FQGNSA come from the germline V gene. This CDR3 is built from 16 residues. Trimming took off 3 bases at V and 2 bases at J, with 14 bases between the two ends. The CDR3: CASSFGRGGAYNEQFF. CDR3 DNA: TGTGCCAGCAGCTTCGGCAGGGGAGGGGCCTACAATGAGCAGTTCTTC. The full variable domain, its missing parts supplied by reference TRBV7-2 and TRBJ2-1, is GAGVSQSPSNKVTEKGKDVELRCDPISGHTALYWYRQSLGQGLEFLIYFQGNSAPDKSGLPSDRFSAERTGGSVSTLTIQRTQQEDSAVYLCASSFGRGGAYNEQFFGPGTRLTVL.

The chain couples TRBV7-1 to TRBJ1-3, with TRBD1 identical over 8 bases. TRBV7-1 is sorted into the ORF group, with uncertain function. The CDR3 has 19 amino acids. J was trimmed by 3 bases and V by 3 bases; bases with no gene match: 16. As DNA, the CDR3 is TGTGCCAGCAGCTCTTTGGCGTTAGGACAGGGCGAGAGTGGAAACACCATATATTTT. It specifies CASSSLALGQGESGNTIYF.

This chain uses TRBV4-3 with TRBJ2-3; no firm D call. The CDR3 length is 15 residues. Between the trimmed V and J ends, which lost 0 bases and 10 bases, there was a span of 17 bases. Germline assignment: CDR1 LGHNA and CDR2 YSLEER. The CDR3 coding sequence is TGCGCCAGCAGCCAAGACCATGACGCCGCCTTAGCGCAGTATTTT. Translation gives CASSQDHDAALAQYF.

This clonotype was recorded many times. The rearrangement links TRBV12-3 or TRBV12-4 to TRBJ1-2, with D hard to call. V lost 6 bases and J 4 bases, leaving 9 bases between the germline ends. The CDR3 extends over 12 amino acids. The CDR3 is CASSETLYGYTF. In DNA, the CDR3 is TGTGCCAGCAGCGAGACACTCTATGGCTACACCTTC.